A single sample gave rise to the 3 T cell receptor beta chains below, sequenced in a study of blood T cell repertoires in COVID-19. Generated by immunoSEQ multiplex PCR, the TCRdb table keeps only in-frame clones and is missing some. The table lists around 180,000 clones, around 82% of them singletons, with 10% in the top ten. The sequenced sample was peripheral blood. These receptors came from an elderly woman with active or convalescent COVID-19.

This clone was observed a few times. The chain is built from TRBV11-2 and TRBJ1-5; D perhaps matches TRBD1 (5 bases). The CDR3 sequence is 16 residues long. V lost 2 bases, J lost 7 bases, and 18 bases lay in between. The germline gives CDR1 SGHAT, CDR2 FQNNGV. In nucleotides, the CDR3 is TGTGCCAGCAGCTTACAGGCAGGGCTGAACGAACAGCCCCAGCATTTT. This gives the protein CASSLQAGLNEQPQHF.

The chain combines TRBV11-2 with TRBJ1-4; no firm D call. The CDR3 covers 13 residues. V lost 5 bases and J 6 bases, leaving 10 bases between the germline ends. Germline CDR1 SGHAT, CDR2 FQNNGV. CDR3 nucleotide sequence: TGTGCCAGCAGCGCCGGGTGGGATGAAAAACTGTTTTTT. As protein: CASSAGWDEKLFF.

A note on this clone: Different DNA sequences within this sample yield the same CDR3. The rearrangement joins TRBV5-1 to TRBJ2-1, with D unclear. Trimming pared 0 bases from V and 0 bases from J, leaving 7 bases between. The germline CDR1 and CDR2 sequences are SGHRS and YFSETQ. This CDR3 comprises 15 residues. CDR3 loop: CASSLGGLSYNEQFF. For the CDR3, the DNA is TGCGCCAGCAGCTTGGGCGGCCTCTCCTACAATGAGCAGTTCTTC. Based on the CDR3 plus reference TRBV5-1 and TRBJ2-1, the full variable domain is KAGVTQTPRYLIKTRGQQVTLSCSPISGHRSVSWYQQTPGQGLQFLFEYFSETQRNKGNFPGRFSGRQFSNSRSEMNVSTLELGDSALYLCASSLGGLSYNEQFFGPGTRLTVL.